One and the same sample provided the 14 T cell receptor beta chains below, sequenced in a study of blood T cells in healthy people across ages. It was with a sample-barcoded 5' primer and a J-beta primer mix that a second PCR of roughly 7 to 12 cycles was run. TCRdb reprocessed the 5' RACE reads with MiXCR, giving one entry per CDR3 protein. The table records fewer than 800,000 distinct CDR3 sequences, 25% of them present only once. The sample was also linked to a second study, of T cells of mothers and their children.

The specimen was blood. These receptors originate from a boy between 10 and 17 years old in good health.

This clonotype has just a few counts. V gene TRBV5-1 combines with J gene TRBJ1-2; 8 positions agree with TRBD1. J lost 9 bases, V lost 4 bases, and 14 bases had no gene match. Germline CDR1 is SGHRS and CDR2 is YFSETQ. The CDR3 runs to 15 residues. The CDR3 DNA sequence: TGCGCCAGCAGCCCGGGGACAGGCCCATATGGGAGCTACACCTTC. Encoded protein: CASSPGTGPYGSYTF.

This clonotype was counted a few times. This chain connects TRBV25-1 to TRBJ2-5, with TRBD2 matching over 7 bases. The germline V gene has CDR1 MGHDK and CDR2 SYGVNS. The V gene end was trimmed by 2 bases and the J gene end by 0 bases; junction bases not matched to a gene: 6. This CDR3 is 16 amino acids long. In nucleotides, the CDR3 is TGTGCCAGCAGTGAACTAGCGGTTTGGTACCAAGAGACCCAGTACTTC. As protein: CASSELAVWYQETQYF. Together with reference TRBV25-1 and TRBJ2-5, the CDR3 gives the full variable domain: EADIYQTPRYLVIGTGKKITLECSQTMGHDKMYWYQQDPGMELHLIHYSYGVNSTEKGDLSSESTVSRIRTEHFPLTLESARPSHTSQYLCASSELAVWYQETQYFGPGTRLLVL.

The chain couples TRBV27 to TRBJ2-2; D unclear. The V end lost 0 bases, the J end lost 5 bases, and 10 bases lay between the germline ends. This CDR3 spans 15 amino acids. CDR1 and CDR2 (germline): MNHEY, SMNVEV (reference sequence). The CDR3 nucleotides are TGTGCCAGCAGTTTATCGCTGGGGTGGACCGGGGAGCTGTTTTTT. The encoded protein is CASSLSLGWTGELFF.

A single count supports this clonotype. The chain uses TRBV7-3 and TRBJ2-3; D not resolved. Germline lookup yields CDR1 SGHTA and CDR2 FQGTGA. This CDR3 has 15 amino acids. V lost 3 bases, J lost 3 bases, and 13 bases lay in between. CDR3 sequence reads: CASSLSLMGTDTQYF. As DNA, the CDR3 is TGTGCCAGCAGCTTGTCTCTGATGGGAACAGATACGCAGTATTTT.

A few counts support this clonotype. The chain's CDR3 is CSATWDRGALDTQYF. CDR3 bases: TGCAGTGCTACGTGGGACAGGGGGGCCTTAGATACGCAGTATTTT. V and J are TRBV20-1 and TRBJ2-3, with TRBD1 matching 11 bases. This CDR3 region has 15 residues. Germline CDR1 DFQATT, CDR2 SNEGSKA (reference sequence). The ends lost 4 bases at V and 5 bases at J; junction bases unmatched: 8.

The table lists this clonotype with a few counts. The chain is built from TRBV29-1 and TRBJ2-2; D might be TRBD1 (5 bases). V lost 3 bases to trimming and J lost 2 bases, with 13 bases between them. The V gene's germline CDR1 is SQVTM and CDR2 ANQGSEA. The CDR3 is 15 residues long. The CDR3 sequence is CSVESGQVNTGELFF. In DNA, the CDR3 is TGCAGCGTTGAGTCTGGACAAGTCAACACCGGGGAGCTGTTTTTT.

This chain connects TRBV12-3 or TRBV12-4 to TRBJ2-3, with 8 nucleotides matching TRBD2. This CDR3 contains 14 residues. After removal of 5 bases from V and 5 bases from J, the junction contained 6 bases not matched to a gene. The CDR3 protein is CASSIGLAGDTQYF. The CDR3 nucleotides are TGTGCCAGCAGTATCGGACTAGCTGGAGATACGCAGTATTTT.

The V gene is TRBV15, the J gene TRBJ1-1; D gene uncertain. Trimming stripped 0 bases from V and 6 bases from J, with 17 bases between. CDR3 length equals 16 residues. CDR1 is LNHNV and CDR2 is YYDKDF in the germline V gene (reference sequence). The CDR3 nucleotides are TGTGCCACCAGCAGAGAATACGGGGTCGGAGTCGCTGAAGCTTTCTTT. This encodes CATSREYGVGVAEAFF.

This clonotype has only a few counts. This chain links TRBV6-1 with TRBJ1-2; no definite D call. CDR3 length: 13 amino acids. The V gene lost 0 bases and the J gene lost 4 bases, with 6 bases spanning the gap. Looked up from germline, CDR1 is MNHNS and CDR2 is SASEGT. For the CDR3, the DNA is TGTGCCAGCAGTGAAGCGTCGACCTATGGCTACACCTTC. Residues: CASSEASTYGYTF.

The J gene is TRBJ2-7, the V gene TRBV20-1; 8 bases map to TRBD1. The CDR3 loop spans 13 amino acids. The germline CDR1 and CDR2 sequences are DFQATT and SNEGSKA (reference sequence). V dropped 6 bases and J dropped 5; count of bases not matched to a gene: 9. CDR3 sequence: CSARGQVANEQYF. CDR3 bases: TGCAGTGCCAGGGGGCAGGTAGCTAACGAGCAGTACTTC.

The chain recombines TRBV14 with TRBJ2-5; D not resolved. The J call may be in error: the DNA end matches TRBJ2-7 better. The CDR3 spans 14 residues. The germline V gene has CDR1 SGHDN and CDR2 FVKESK. The CDR3 sequence: CASSQGPRPYEQYF. CDR3 DNA: TGTGCCAGCAGCCAAGGGCCCAGGCCCTACGAGCAGTACTTC.

This clonotype was picked up a small number of times. This sequence joins TRBV6-4 and TRBJ2-2; 8 bases map to TRBD2. The junction had 7 bases not matched to a gene; V was cut back by 3 bases and J by 4 bases. Germline loops: CDR1 MRHNA, CDR2 SNTAGT. This CDR3 comprises 16 residues. The CDR3 nucleotides read TGTGCCAGCAGTGATGGTAGCGGGACCGCCACCGGGGAGCTGTTTTTT. Translation: CASSDGSGTATGELFF.

This clonotype has more than one count but fewer than ten. The rearrangement joins TRBV29-1 to TRBJ2-5, with TRBD1 matching over 8 bases. Germline V gene lookup returns CDR1 SQVTM and CDR2 ANQGSEA. The CDR3 totals 16 residues. V lost 3 bases, J lost 5 bases, and 14 bases stayed unmatched. The CDR3 here is CSVDWSDRGSEETQYF. The CDR3 bases are TGCAGCGTTGATTGGAGTGACAGGGGCTCGGAGGAGACCCAGTACTTC.

This clonotype has just a few counts. The chain recombines TRBV7-9 with TRBJ2-5, with TRBD2 matching over 9 bases. The DNA end is a closer match to TRBJ2-1, so the J assignment may be wrong. The CDR3 extends over 17 amino acids. The germline V gene has CDR1 SEHNR and CDR2 FQNEAQ (reference sequence). CDR3 nucleotides: TGTGCCAGCAGCTTGGACCGTAGCGGGAGAAGTGTCAATGAGCAGTTCTTC. It translates to CASSLDRSGRSVNEQFF.